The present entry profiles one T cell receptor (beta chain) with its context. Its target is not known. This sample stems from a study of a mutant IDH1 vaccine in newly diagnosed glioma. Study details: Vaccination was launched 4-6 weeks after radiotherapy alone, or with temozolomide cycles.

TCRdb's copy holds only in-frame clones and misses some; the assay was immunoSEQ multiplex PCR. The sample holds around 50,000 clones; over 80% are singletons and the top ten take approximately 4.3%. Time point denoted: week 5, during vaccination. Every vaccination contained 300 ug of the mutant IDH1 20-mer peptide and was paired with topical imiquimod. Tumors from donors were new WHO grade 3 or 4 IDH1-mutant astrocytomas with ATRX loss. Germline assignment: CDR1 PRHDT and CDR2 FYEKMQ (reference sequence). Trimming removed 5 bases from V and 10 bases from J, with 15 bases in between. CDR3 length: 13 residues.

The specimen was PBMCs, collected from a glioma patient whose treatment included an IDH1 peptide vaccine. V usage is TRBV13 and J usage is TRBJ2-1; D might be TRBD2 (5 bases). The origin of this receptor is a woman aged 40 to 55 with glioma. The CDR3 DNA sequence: TGTGCCAGCAGCGCGGACGCGGGTTTCGAGCAGTTCTTC. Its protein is CASSADAGFEQFF.